Sequencing of this T cell receptor (beta chain) was carried out in a study of cytomegalovirus exposure and HLA in healthy donors. Vbeta (60) and Jbeta (13) primers were used in the PCR. Libraries were prepared by immunoSEQ multiplex PCR; TCRdb keeps only in-frame clonotypes and omits some of them. The sample yields about 190,000 clones, 80% to 85% seen once. J gave up 7 bases and V 5 bases, and 9 bases lay outside the gene matches. The CDR3 totals 15 residues. Germline loops: CDR1 SGHAT, CDR2 FQNNGV. This rearrangement joins TRBV11-2 to TRBJ2-2, with 8 bases lining up with TRBD2. Sequencing was carried out using PBMCs. This TCR came from a boy younger than 18 in good health and CMV-seronegative. The CDR3 nucleotides are TGTGCCAGCAGCGTCGGGGGGGGCGGTTTCGGGGAGCTGTTTTTT. Translation: CASSVGGGGFGELFF.